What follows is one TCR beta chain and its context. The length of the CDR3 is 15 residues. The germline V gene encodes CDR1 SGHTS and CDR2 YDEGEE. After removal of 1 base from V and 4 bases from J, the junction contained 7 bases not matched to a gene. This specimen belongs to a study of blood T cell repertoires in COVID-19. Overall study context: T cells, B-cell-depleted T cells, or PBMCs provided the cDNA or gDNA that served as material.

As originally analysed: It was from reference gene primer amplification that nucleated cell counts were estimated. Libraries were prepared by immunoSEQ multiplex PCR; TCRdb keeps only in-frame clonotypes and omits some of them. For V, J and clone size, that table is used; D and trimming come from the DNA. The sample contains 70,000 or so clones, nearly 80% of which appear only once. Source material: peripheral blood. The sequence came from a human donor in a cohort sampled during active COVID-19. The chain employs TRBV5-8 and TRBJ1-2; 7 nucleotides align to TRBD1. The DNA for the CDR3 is TGTGCCAGCAGCTTGAACCCGACAGGGCTCTATGGCTACACCTTC. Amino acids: CASSLNPTGLYGYTF.